This T cell receptor (beta chain) was documented in a study of PD-1 blockade in classical Hodgkin lymphoma. About the research overall: Intravenous infusions of nivolumab 3 mg/kg reached patients every 2 weeks. General study findings and limits: Prior to therapy, complete responders displayed diversity much like that of newly diagnosed patients. Some patients began nivolumab under 1 year after ASCT. These patients were excluded from later analyses.

Remarks on this clone: The antigen is unknown.

Sample time point: cycle 4 day 1 (C4D1), after less than 7 weeks of nivolumab. Brentuximab vedotin exposure varied among the patients, all of whom had relapsed after autologous stem cell transplantation. In germline, CDR1 is MGHDK, CDR2 SYGVNS. CDR3 size: 14 residues. V lost 4 bases, J lost 3 bases, and 9 bases lay in between. The assay was immunoSEQ multiplex PCR, and TCRdb's table has in-frame clones only and misses some. The sample includes roughly 40,000 clones, just under 80% of them seen just once. Sequencing used peripheral blood mononuclear cells (PBMCs), obtained before the fourth cycle of nivolumab. The TCR comes from a human donor with classical Hodgkin lymphoma. This chain links TRBV25-1 with TRBJ2-2, with D possibly TRBD1 on 5 matching bases. The CDR3 is CASSARGYTGELFF. The CDR3 nucleotides read TGTGCCAGCAGTGCAAGGGGATACACCGGGGAGCTGTTTTTT.